This is a list of T cell receptor beta chains from one sample in a study of T cells in Graves' hyperthyroidism and ophthalmopathy. TCRdb passed the multiplex PCR reads through MiXCR, listing each CDR3 protein once. There are around 300,000 distinct CDR3 sequences in the sample; roughly 22% occur only once, and roughly 60% lies in the top ten. The specimen was blood. The receptors here all came from a man aged 30-40 years with Graves' ophthalmopathy. CDR3s include the opening cysteine and the closing phenylalanine or tryptophan. The order of the fields is CDR3 DNA, CDR3 protein, J gene, D gene, clone size, V gene. The D gene is left open where the match is weak. The size field is filled for only some rows; it gives once, few, many or a size class.

cdr3_nt: TGTGCCTGGAGTGTAGGGGTCGACGGTCTGCGCGAGCAGTACTTC; cdr3_aa: CAWSVGVDGLREQYF; j_call: TRBJ2-7; d_call: -; clone_size: -; v_call: TRBV30
cdr3_nt: TGTGCCAGCAGCTTCGGGACTAGCGGGAAGATGAGTGAGCAGTTCTTC; cdr3_aa: CASSFGTSGKMSEQFF; j_call: TRBJ2-1; d_call: TRBD2; clone_size: -; v_call: TRBV7-9
cdr3_nt: TGTGCCAGCGGCCGAGGGGTGGGCTTTGACATAACCCAGTACTTC; cdr3_aa: CASGRGVGFDITQYF; j_call: TRBJ2-5; d_call: -; clone_size: few; v_call: TRBV3-1
cdr3_nt: TGTGCCAGCAAAACTAGAGTGCGGGAGGAAGTAAATACGCAGTATTTT; cdr3_aa: CASKTRVREEVNTQYF; j_call: TRBJ2-3; d_call: TRBD2; clone_size: many; v_call: TRBV7-8
cdr3_nt: TGTGCCAGCAGCCCCCGTACGGGGGCTGGCTACACCTTC; cdr3_aa: CASSPRTGAGYTF; j_call: TRBJ1-2; d_call: -; clone_size: -; v_call: TRBV3-1
cdr3_nt: TGTGCCAGCAGTGTGGAACGAGCAAATGAGCAGTTCTTC; cdr3_aa: CASSVERANEQFF; j_call: TRBJ2-1; d_call: -; clone_size: -; v_call: TRBV6-1
cdr3_nt: TGTGCCAGCAGCCCCCCCACCGGGCCAGCCCCAATCATGCCCCAGCATTTT; cdr3_aa: CASSPPTGPAPIMPQHF; j_call: TRBJ1-5; d_call: -; clone_size: few; v_call: TRBV2
cdr3_nt: TGTGCCAGCAGCTTGAACAGAGAATATGGCTACACCTTC; cdr3_aa: CASSLNREYGYTF; j_call: TRBJ1-2; d_call: -; clone_size: few; v_call: TRBV5-4
cdr3_nt: TGTGCCAGCAGCCCGGACAGGCGGGTTGCCACTGAAGCTTTCTTT; cdr3_aa: CASSPDRRVATEAFF; j_call: TRBJ1-1; d_call: TRBD1; clone_size: many; v_call: TRBV12-3/TRBV12-4
cdr3_nt: TGTGCCACCAGTGATTTGGCGGATGGCTACACCTTC; cdr3_aa: CATSDLADGYTF; j_call: TRBJ1-2; d_call: -; clone_size: -; v_call: TRBV24-1
cdr3_nt: TGTGCCAGCAGAATCAGCGGGATAAACGGGGAGCTGTTTTTT; cdr3_aa: CASRISGINGELFF; j_call: TRBJ2-2; d_call: TRBD2; clone_size: -; v_call: TRBV12-3/TRBV12-4